A selection of T cell receptor beta chains follows, all from one sample in a study of T cell responses to AZD1222 COVID-19 vaccine. Profiling relied on immunoSEQ multiplex PCR, and the TCRdb table lists in-frame clones only, not all of them. Of about 140,000 clones listed, roughly 90% were seen once; the top ten hold 4% to 5%. The sequenced sample was peripheral blood, obtained on day 0 of AZD1222 vaccination. These receptors all come from an adult in good health. Both conserved end residues are part of each CDR3. D genes are given only for firm matches. A row's size may be missing; if present it is once, few, many or a size class.

clone_size d_call j_call v_call cdr3_length cdr3_nt cdr3_aa
NA NA TRBJ1-5 TRBV27 15 TGTGCCAGCAGTTTAGGATTCGGTACGGATCAGCCCCAGCATTTT CASSLGFGTDQPQHF
NA TRBD2 TRBJ2-6 TRBV30 18 TGTGCCCGGGAGGCACTAGCGGATCCATCCTCTGGGGCCAACGTCCTGACTTTC CAREALADPSSGANVLTF
NA NA TRBJ2-1 TRBV30 13 TGTGCCTGGAGGGGCAGCCCCTACAATGAGCAGTTCTTC CAWRGSPYNEQFF
NA NA TRBJ2-7 TRBV7-9 14 TGTGCCAGCAGCCTGACGACTATCGCTGGTGAGCAGTACTTC CASSLTTIAGEQYF
NA TRBD2 TRBJ2-3 TRBV7-9 17 TGTGCCAGCAGCTTAGGACTAGCGGGGACTAGCACAGATACGCAGTATTTT CASSLGLAGTSTDTQYF
NA NA TRBJ1-1 TRBV28 12 TGTGCCAGCAGCTTCGTTTACACTGAAGCTTTCTTT CASSFVYTEAFF
NA TRBD1 TRBJ2-1 TRBV7-8 16 TGTGCCAGCAGCTACCGCGGGACAGGGGCAGTTAATGAGCAGTTCTTC CASSYRGTGAVNEQFF
NA TRBD1 TRBJ1-5 TRBV29-1 19 TGCAGCGTTGAAGATCGGGACAGGGAAGCCCCCTATAGCAATCAGCCCCAGCATTTT CSVEDRDREAPYSNQPQHF
NA TRBD1 TRBJ1-1 TRBV7-2 14 TGTGCCAGCAGCTTAACCAGGGGGGCCACTGAAGCTTTCTTT CASSLTRGATEAFF
NA NA TRBJ1-1 TRBV10-2 14 TGCGCCAGCAGTGACGGGGGTTGGAACACTGAAGCTTTCTTT CASSDGGWNTEAFF
NA NA TRBJ1-1 TRBV28 13 TGTGCCAGCAGTTCCGCACCCCTCGGTGAAGCTTTCTTT CASSSAPLGEAFF
NA TRBD1 TRBJ1-5 TRBV6-5 14 TGTGCCAGCAGTTACGGACAGGGGGGCCAGCCCCAGCATTTT CASSYGQGGQPQHF
NA NA TRBJ2-5 TRBV30 19 TGTGCCTGGAGTGTACGGTCGGGGTGGTTTCGGGATGTTGGAGAGACCCAGTACTTC CAWSVRSGWFRDVGETQYF
NA NA TRBJ1-6 TRBV5-6 15 TGTGCCAGCAGCTTGGAATTAGGAAATCCATCACCCCTCCACTTT CASSLELGNPSPLHF
NA NA TRBJ1-4 TRBV30 14 TGTGCCTGGAGTGTAGCAGGAAGCACTGAAAAACTGTTTTTT CAWSVAGSTEKLFF
NA TRBD1 TRBJ2-7 TRBV9 15 TGTGCCAGCAGCTCGGGCCGGGACAGCCCTTACGAGCAGTACTTC CASSSGRDSPYEQYF
NA NA TRBJ1-1 TRBV30 13 TGTGCCTGGAGTGCGGGGTCGAACACTGAAGCTTTCTTT CAWSAGSNTEAFF
few TRBD2 TRBJ2-1 TRBV15 15 TGTGCCACCAGCAGCTCGGCTAGCGGGGGGGCCGTGCAGTTCTTC CATSSSASGGAVQFF
NA NA TRBJ1-3 TRBV28 15 TGTGCCAGCAGTTTATTCAGGGGACCTGGAAACACCATATATTTT CASSLFRGPGNTIYF
NA NA TRBJ2-2 TRBV29-1 12 TGCAGCGTTGAAGATTTTCCCGGGGAGCTGTTTTTT CSVEDFPGELFF
NA NA TRBJ2-7 TRBV25-1 13 TGTGCCAGCAGTGCTTATACCTCCTACGAGCAGTACTTC CASSAYTSYEQYF
NA NA TRBJ1-1 TRBV7-3 13 TGTGCCAGCAGCTTAACGTTGAACACTGAAGCTTTCTTT CASSLTLNTEAFF
NA NA TRBJ1-1 TRBV20-1 10 TGCAGTGCTAGGGACAGTGAAGCTTTCTTT CSARDSEAFF
NA NA TRBJ2-2 TRBV7-8 15 TGTGCCAGCAGCTTCTCGGGATACAACACCGGGGAGCTGTTTTTT CASSFSGYNTGELFF
NA NA TRBJ2-1 TRBV4-1 12 TGCGCCAGCAGCCCCGTATTGGGTGAGCAGTTCTTC CASSPVLGEQFF
NA TRBD1 TRBJ2-7 TRBV18 14 TGTGCCAGCTCACTCCGGGACAGATCCTACGAGCAGTACTTC CASSLRDRSYEQYF
NA NA TRBJ2-7 TRBV9 15 TGTGCCAGCAGCGTAGAAGGGGGAGGGCCCTACGAGCAGTACTTC CASSVEGGGPYEQYF
NA NA TRBJ1-1 TRBV12-3/TRBV12-4 12 TGTGCCAGCAGTTTATTCCCCCGTGAAGCTTTCTTT CASSLFPREAFF
NA TRBD1 TRBJ1-5 TRBV19 15 TGTGCCAGTAGTGTTATCTCAGGGGGGAATCAGCCCCAGCATTTT CASSVISGGNQPQHF
NA TRBD1 TRBJ2-5 TRBV13 16 TGTGCCAGCAGCTTAAGGGACAGGGGGCTTAGAGAGACCCAGTACTTC CASSLRDRGLRETQYF
NA NA TRBJ2-1 TRBV6-5 10 TGTGCCAGCGGCTACAATGAGCAGTTCTTC CASGYNEQFF
NA NA TRBJ2-7 TRBV28 12 TGTGCCAGCAGTTTTATGAAGGTCGAGCAGTACTTC CASSFMKVEQYF
NA NA TRBJ1-6 TRBV5-4 15 TGTGCCAGCAGCTTGAGGGGAACCTATAATTCACCCCTCCACTTT CASSLRGTYNSPLHF
NA NA TRBJ2-1 TRBV12-3/TRBV12-4 13 TGTGCCAGCAGTTTTACAGCTAACAATGAGCAGTTCTTC CASSFTANNEQFF
NA NA TRBJ2-1 TRBV28 11 TGTGCCAGCAGTCCCTACAATGAGCAGTTCTTC CASSPYNEQFF
NA NA TRBJ1-1 TRBV18 14 TGTGCCAGCTCATCGGGAGAAACAGGGCGGGAAGCTTTCTTT CASSSGETGREAFF
few NA TRBJ1-1 TRBV4-2 13 TGTGCCAGCAGCCAAGTAAAGAACACTGAAGCTTTCTTT CASSQVKNTEAFF
NA NA TRBJ2-7 TRBV27 14 TGTGCCAGCAGTTTAGGGGGACCGAGCTACGAGCAGTACTTC CASSLGGPSYEQYF
NA NA TRBJ1-5 TRBV15 13 TGTGCCACCAGTCAAATCGGCAATCAGCCCCAGCATTTT CATSQIGNQPQHF
NA NA TRBJ2-7 TRBV28 11 TGTGCCAGCACCGACGGCTACGAGCAGTACTTC CASTDGYEQYF
NA NA TRBJ2-1 TRBV4-1 14 TGCGCCAGCAGCAGCCTCCTGGGCTCCGTTGGGCAGTTCTTC CASSSLLGSVGQFF